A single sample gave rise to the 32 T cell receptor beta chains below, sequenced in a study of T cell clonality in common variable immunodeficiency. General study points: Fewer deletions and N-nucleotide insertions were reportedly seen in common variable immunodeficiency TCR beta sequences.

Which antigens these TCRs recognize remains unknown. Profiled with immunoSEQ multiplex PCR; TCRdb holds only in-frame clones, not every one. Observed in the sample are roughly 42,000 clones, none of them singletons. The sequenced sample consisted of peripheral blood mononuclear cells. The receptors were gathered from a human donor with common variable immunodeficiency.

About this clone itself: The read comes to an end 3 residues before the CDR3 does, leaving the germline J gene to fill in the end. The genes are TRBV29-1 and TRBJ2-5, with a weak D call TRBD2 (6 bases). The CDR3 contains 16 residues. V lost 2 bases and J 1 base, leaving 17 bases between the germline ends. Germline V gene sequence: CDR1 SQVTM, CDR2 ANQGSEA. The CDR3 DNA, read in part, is TGCAGCGTTGAAAAAAGTAACCGGGGGACCCAAGAGACC. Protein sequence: CSVEKSNRGTQET. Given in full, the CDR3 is CSVEKSNRGTQETQYF.

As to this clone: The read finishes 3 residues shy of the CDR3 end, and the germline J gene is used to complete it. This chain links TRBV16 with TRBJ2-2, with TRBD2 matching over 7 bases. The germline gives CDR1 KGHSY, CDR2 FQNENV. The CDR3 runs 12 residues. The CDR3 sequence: CASSQAGIELFF. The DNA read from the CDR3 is TGTGCCAGCAGTCAAGCGGGGATAGAG.

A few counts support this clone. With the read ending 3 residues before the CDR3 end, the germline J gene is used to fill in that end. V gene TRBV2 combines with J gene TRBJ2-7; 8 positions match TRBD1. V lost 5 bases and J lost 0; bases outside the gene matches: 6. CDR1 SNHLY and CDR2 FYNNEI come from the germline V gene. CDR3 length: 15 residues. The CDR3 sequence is CASSKGTGISYEQYF. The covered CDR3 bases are TGTGCCAGCAGTAAAGGGACAGGAATCTCCTACGAG.

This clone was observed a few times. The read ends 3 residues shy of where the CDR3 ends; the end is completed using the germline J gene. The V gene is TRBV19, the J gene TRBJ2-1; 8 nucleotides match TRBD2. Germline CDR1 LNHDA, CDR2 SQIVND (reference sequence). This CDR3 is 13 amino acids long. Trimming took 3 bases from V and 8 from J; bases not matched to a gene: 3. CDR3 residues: CASSITGGDEQFF. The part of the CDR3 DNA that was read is TGTGCCAGTAGTATTACGGGAGGGGATGAG.

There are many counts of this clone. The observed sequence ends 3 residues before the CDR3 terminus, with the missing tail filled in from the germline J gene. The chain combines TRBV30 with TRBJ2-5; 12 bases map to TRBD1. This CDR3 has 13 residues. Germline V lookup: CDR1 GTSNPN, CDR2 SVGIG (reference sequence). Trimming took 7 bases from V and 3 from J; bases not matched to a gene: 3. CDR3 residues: CASGTGGEETQYF. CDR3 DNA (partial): TGTGCCTCCGGGACAGGGGGCGAAGAGACC.

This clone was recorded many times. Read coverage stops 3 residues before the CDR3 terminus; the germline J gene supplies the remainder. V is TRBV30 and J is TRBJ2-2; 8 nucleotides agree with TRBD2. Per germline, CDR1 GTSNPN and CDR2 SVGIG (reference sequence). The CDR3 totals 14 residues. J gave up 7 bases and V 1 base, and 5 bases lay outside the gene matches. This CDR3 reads CAWSAGLARGELFF. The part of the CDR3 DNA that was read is TGTGCCTGGAGTGCCGGACTAGCCCGCGGGGAG.

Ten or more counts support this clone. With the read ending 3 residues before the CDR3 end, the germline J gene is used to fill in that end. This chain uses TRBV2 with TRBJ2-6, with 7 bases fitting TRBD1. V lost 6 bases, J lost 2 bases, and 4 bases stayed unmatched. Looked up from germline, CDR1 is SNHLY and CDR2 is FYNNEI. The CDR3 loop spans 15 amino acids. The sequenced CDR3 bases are TGTGCCAGCAGCCGCACAGGGGCTGGGGCCAACGTC. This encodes CASSRTGAGANV. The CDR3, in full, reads CASSRTGAGANVLTF. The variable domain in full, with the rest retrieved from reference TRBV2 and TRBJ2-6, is EPEVTQTPSHQVTQMGQEVILRCVPISNHLYFYWYRQILGQKVEFLVSFYNNEISEKSEIFDDQFSVERPDGSNFTLKIRSTKLEDSAMYFCASSRTGAGANVLTFGAGSRLTVL.

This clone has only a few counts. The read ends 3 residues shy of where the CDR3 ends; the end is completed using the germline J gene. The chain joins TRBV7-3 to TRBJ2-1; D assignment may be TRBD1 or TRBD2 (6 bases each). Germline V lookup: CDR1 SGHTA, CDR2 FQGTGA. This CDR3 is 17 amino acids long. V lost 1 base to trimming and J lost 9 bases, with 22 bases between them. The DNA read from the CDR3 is TGTGCCAGCAGCTTAAGGGGGCCTACGGCGGGACGAGGTGAG. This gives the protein CASSLRGPTAGRGE. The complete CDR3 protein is CASSLRGPTAGRGEQFF.

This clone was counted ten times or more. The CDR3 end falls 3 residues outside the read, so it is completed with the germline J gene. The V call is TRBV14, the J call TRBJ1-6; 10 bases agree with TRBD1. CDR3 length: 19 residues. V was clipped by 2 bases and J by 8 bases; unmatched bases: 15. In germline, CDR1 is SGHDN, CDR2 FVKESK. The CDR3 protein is CASSQYGGTGDFRHSPLHF. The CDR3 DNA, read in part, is TGTGCCAGCAGCCAATATGGCGGGACAGGGGATTTTCGCCATTCACCC. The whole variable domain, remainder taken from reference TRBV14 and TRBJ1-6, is EAGVTQFPSHSVIEKGQTVTLRCDPISGHDNLYWYRRVMGKEIKFLLHFVKESKQDESGMPNNRFLAERTGGTYSTLKVQPAELEDSGVYFCASSQYGGTGDFRHSPLHFGNGTRLTVT.

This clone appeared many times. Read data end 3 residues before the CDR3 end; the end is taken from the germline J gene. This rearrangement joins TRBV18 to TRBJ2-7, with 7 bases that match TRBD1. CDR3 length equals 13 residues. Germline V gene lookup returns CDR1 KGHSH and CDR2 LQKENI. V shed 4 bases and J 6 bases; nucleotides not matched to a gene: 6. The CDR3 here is CASSQQTGTEQYF. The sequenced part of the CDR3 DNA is TGTGCCAGCTCACAGCAGACAGGGACCGAG.

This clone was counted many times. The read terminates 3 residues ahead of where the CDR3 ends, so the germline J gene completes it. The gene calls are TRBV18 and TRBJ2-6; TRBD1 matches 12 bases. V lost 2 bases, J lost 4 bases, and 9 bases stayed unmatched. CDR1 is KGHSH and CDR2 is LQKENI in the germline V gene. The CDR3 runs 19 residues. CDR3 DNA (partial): TGTGCCAGCTCACCAATTATGGGACAGGGGGCGTCAGGGGCCAACGTC. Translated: CASSPIMGQGASGANV. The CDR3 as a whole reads CASSPIMGQGASGANVLTF.

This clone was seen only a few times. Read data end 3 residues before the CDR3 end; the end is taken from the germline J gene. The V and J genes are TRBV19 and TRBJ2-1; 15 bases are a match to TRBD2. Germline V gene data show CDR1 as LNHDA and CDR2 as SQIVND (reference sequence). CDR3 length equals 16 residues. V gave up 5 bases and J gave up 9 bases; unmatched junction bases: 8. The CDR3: CASSVRTSGGAGEQFF. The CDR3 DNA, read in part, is TGTGCCAGTAGTGTAAGGACTAGCGGGGGGGCGGGTGAG.

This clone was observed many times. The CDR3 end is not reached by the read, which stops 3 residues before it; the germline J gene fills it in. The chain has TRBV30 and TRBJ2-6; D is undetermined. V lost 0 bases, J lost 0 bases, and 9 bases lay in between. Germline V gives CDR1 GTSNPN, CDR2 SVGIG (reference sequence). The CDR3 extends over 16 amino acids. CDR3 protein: CAWSVPGYSGANVLTF. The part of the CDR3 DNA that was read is TGTGCCTGGAGTGTACCCGGTTACTCTGGGGCCAACGTC.

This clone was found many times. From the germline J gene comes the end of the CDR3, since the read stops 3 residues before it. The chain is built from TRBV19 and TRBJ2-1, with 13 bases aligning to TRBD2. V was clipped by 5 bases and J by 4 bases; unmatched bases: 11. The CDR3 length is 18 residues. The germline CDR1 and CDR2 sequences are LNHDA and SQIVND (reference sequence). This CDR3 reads CASSSSLRTSGGYNEQFF. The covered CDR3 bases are TGTGCCAGTAGTTCTTCACTTCGGACTAGCGGGGGATACAATGAG.

CDR3: CASSQGLAGGDIQYF. The DNA read from the CDR3 is TGTGCCAGCAGCCAGGGACTAGCGGGAGGAGACATT. The V gene is TRBV7-2, the J gene TRBJ2-4; 15 positions match TRBD2. The CDR3 is cut off 3 residues early in the read; its end comes from the germline J gene. This CDR3 comprises 15 residues. V dropped 5 bases and J dropped 8; count of bases not matched to a gene: 4. The germline CDR1 and CDR2 sequences are SGHTA and FQGNSA.

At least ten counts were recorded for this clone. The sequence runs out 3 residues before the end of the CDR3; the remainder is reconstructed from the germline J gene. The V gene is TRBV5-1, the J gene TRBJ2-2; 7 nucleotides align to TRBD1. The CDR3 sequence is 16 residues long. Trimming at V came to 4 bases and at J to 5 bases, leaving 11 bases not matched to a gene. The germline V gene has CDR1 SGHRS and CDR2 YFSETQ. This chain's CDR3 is CASSAQGPLGTGELFF. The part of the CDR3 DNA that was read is TGCGCCAGCAGCGCACAGGGGCCCCTGGGGACCGGGGAG.

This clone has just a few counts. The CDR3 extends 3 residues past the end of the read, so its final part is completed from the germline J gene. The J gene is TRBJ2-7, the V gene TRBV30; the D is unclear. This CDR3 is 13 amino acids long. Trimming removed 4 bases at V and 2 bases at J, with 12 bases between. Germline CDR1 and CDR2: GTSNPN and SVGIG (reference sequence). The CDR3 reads CAWNLGGTYEQYF. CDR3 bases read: TGTGCCTGGAACCTCGGCGGTACCTACGAG.

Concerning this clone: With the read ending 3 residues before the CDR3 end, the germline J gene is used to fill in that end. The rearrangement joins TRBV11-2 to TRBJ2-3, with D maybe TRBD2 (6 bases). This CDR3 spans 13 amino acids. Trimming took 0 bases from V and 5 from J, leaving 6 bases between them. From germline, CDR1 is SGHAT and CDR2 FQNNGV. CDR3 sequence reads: CASSLEGGDTQYF. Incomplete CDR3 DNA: TGTGCCAGCAGCTTAGAGGGGGGAGATACG.

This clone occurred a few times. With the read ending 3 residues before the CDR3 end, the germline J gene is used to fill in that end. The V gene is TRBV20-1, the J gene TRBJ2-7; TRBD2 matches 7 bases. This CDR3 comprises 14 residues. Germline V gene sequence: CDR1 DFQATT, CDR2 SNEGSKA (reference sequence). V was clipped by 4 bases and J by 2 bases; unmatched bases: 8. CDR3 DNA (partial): TGCAGTGCTAACCCTGAGCGGGGCACCTACGAG. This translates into CSANPERGTYE. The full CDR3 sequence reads CSANPERGTYEQYF.

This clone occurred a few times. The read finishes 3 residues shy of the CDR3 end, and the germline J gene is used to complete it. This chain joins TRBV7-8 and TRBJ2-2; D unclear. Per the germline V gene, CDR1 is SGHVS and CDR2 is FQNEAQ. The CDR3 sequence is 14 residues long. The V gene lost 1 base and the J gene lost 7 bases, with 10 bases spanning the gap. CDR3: CASSLGAINGELFF. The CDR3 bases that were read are TGTGCCAGCAGCTTAGGGGCCATCAACGGGGAG.

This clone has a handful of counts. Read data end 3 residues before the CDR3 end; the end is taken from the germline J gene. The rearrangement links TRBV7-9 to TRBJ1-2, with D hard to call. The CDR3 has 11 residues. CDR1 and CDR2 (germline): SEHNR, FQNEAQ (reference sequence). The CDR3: CASSPYSGYTF. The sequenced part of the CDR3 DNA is TGTGCCAGCAGCCCATATAGCGGC.

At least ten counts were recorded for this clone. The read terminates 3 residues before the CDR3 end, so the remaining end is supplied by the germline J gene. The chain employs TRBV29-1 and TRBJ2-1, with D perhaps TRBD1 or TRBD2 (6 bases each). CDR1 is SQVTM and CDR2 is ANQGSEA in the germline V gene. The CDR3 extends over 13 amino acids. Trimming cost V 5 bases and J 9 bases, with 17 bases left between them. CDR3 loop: CSVRGTEGIEQFF. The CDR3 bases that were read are TGCAGCGTTAGGGGGACGGAGGGTATTGAG.

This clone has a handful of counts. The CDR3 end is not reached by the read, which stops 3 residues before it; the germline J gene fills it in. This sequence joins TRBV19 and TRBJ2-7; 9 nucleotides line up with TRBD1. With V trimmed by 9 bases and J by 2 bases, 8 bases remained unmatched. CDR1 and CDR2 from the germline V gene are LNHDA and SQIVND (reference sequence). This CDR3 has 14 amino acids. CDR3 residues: CASRETGGAYEQYF. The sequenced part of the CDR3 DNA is TGTGCCAGCAGAGAGACAGGGGGGGCCTACGAG. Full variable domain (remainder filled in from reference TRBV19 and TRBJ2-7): DGGITQSPKYLFRKEGQNVTLSCEQNLNHDAMYWYRQDPGQGLRLIYYSQIVNDFQKGDIAEGYSVSREKKESFPLTVTSAQKNPTAFYLCASRETGGAYEQYFGPGTRLTVT.

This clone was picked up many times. The CDR3 bases that were read are TGTGCCAGCAGCTTCCAGATTCCTGGCAATGAG. It yields the protein CASSFQIPGNE. The complete CDR3 reads CASSFQIPGNEQFF. The rearrangement joins TRBV7-2 to TRBJ2-1; no clear D. Read sequence stops 3 residues before the CDR3 end, and the germline J gene provides the missing end. V shed 3 bases and J shed 6 bases, with 12 bases lying between them. Germline V gene data show CDR1 as SGHTA and CDR2 as FQGNSA. CDR3 length equals 14 residues.

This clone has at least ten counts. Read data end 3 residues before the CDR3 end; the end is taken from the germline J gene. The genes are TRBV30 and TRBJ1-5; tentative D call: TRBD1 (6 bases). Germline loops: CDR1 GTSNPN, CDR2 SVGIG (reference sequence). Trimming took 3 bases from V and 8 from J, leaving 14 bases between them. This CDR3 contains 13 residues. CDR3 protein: CAWSDQGKEPQHF. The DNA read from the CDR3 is TGTGCCTGGAGCGATCAGGGGAAGGAGCCC. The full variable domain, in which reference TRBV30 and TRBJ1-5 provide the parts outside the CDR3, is SQTIHQWPATLVQPVGSPLSLECTVEGTSNPNLYWYRQAAGRGLQLLFYSVGIGQISSEVPQNLSASRPQDRQFILSSKKLLLSDSGFYLCAWSDQGKEPQHFGDGTRLSIL.

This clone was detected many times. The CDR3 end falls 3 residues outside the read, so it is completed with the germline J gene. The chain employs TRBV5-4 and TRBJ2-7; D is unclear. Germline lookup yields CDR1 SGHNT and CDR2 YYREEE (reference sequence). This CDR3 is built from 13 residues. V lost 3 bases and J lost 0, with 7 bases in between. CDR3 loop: CASSSDTSYEQYF. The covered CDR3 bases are TGTGCCAGCAGCTCCGACACCTCCTACGAG.

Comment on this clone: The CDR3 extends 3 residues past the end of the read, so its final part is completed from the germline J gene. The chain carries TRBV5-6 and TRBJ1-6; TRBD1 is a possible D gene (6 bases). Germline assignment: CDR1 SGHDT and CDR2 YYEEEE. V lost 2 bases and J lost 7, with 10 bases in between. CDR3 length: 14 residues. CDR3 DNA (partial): TGTGCCAGCAGCTTTCTACAGGGCAATTCACCC. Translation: CASSFLQGNSP. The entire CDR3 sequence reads CASSFLQGNSPLHF.

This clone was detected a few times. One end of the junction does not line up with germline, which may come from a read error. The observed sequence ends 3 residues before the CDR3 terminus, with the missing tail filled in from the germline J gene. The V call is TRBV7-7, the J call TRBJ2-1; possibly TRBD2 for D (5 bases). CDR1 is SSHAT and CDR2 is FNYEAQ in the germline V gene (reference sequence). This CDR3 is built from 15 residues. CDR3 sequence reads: CASSLELGNTNEQFF. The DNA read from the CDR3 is TGTGCTAGCAGCTTAGAACTAGGGAATACCAATGAG.

Incomplete CDR3 DNA: TGTGCCAGCAGCTTGGACAGGGCCTATGGC. Its translation is CASSLDRAYG. The complete CDR3 sequence is CASSLDRAYGYTF. The chain uses TRBV5-5 and TRBJ1-2, with D possibly being TRBD1 (6 bases). Sequencing ends 3 residues short of the CDR3 end; the germline J gene provides the rest. The germline gives CDR1 SGHKS, CDR2 YYEKEE (reference sequence). The CDR3 is 13 amino acids. V gave up 0 bases and J gave up 4 bases, with 7 bases separating them.

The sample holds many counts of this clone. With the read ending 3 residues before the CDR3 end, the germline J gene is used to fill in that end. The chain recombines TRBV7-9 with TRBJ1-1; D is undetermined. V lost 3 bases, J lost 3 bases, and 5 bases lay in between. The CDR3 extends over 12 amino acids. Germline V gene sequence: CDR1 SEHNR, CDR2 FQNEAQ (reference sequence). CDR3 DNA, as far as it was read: TGTGCCAGCAGCTTCGGGGACACTGAA. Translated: CASSFGDTE. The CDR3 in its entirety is CASSFGDTEAFF.

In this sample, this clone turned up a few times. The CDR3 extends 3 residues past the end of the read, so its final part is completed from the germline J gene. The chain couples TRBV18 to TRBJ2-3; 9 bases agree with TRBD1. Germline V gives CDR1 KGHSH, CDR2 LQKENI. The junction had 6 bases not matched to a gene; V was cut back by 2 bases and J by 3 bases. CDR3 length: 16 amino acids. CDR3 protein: CASSPSGTGSTDTQYF. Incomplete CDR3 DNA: TGTGCCAGCTCACCATCCGGGACAGGGAGTACAGATACG.

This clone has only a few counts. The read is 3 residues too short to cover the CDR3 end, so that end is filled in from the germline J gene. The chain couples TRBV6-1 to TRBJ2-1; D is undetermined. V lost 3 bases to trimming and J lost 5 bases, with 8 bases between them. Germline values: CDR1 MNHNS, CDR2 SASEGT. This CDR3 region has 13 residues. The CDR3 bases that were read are TGTGCCAGCAGTGACTTAGCCAACAATGAG. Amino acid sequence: CASSDLANNE. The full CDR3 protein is CASSDLANNEQFF.